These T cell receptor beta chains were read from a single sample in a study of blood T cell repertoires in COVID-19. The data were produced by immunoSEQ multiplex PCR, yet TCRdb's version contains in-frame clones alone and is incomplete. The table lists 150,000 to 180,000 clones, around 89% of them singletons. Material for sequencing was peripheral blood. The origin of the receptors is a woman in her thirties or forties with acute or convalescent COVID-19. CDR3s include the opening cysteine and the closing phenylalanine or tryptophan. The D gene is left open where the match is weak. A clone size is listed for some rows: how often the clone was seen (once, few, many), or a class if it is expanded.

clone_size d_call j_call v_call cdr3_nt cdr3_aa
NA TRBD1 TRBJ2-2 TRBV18 TGTGCCAGCTCGGCCGGGACAGGGGCGAACACCGGGGAGCTGTTTTTT CASSAGTGANTGELFF
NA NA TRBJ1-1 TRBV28 TGTGCCAGCAGATCGACAAGGGGCATCGGCCGACTTGAAGCTTTCTTT CASRSTRGIGRLEAFF
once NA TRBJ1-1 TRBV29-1 TGCAGCGTCGAAGGGGAGGGGGGCACTGAAGCTTTCTTT CSVEGEGGTEAFF
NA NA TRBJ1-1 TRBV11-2 TGTGCCAGCAGCTTAGGTAAAGGGGTCACTGAAGCTTTCTTT CASSLGKGVTEAFF
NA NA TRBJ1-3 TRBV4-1 TGCGCCAGCAGCCAGGGGCGTCAGGGCCCTTCGGGCGGAAACACCATATATTTT CASSQGRQGPSGGNTIYF
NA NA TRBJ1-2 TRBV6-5 TGTGCCAGCACCACCGTCCGGGGAGGGGTATATGGCTACACCTTC CASTTVRGGVYGYTF
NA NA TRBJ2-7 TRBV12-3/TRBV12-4 TGTGCCAGCAGTTCGGACAGTTCCTACGAGCAGTACTTC CASSSDSSYEQYF
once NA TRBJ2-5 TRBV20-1 TGCAGTGCTAGTCATGGCGAGACCCAGTACTTC CSASHGETQYF
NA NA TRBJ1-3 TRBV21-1 TGTGCCAGCAGCGAAACGATTTCGGTGGAGGGCGCCGGAAACACCATATATTTT CASSETISVEGAGNTIYF
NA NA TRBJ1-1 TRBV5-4 TGTGCCAGCAGAGAACAGCCCAACACTGAAGCTTTCTTT CASREQPNTEAFF
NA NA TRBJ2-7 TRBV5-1 TGCGCCAGCAGGGTTAGCCCACCCTACGAGCAGTACTTC CASRVSPPYEQYF
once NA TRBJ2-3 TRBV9 TGTGCCAGCAGCCTTCAGTGGGGGGAGATTGCAGATACGCAGTATTTT CASSLQWGEIADTQYF
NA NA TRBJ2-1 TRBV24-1 TGTGCCACCAGTGATTTAGTCAGGGGCAATGAGCAGTTCTTC CATSDLVRGNEQFF
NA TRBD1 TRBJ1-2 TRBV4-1 TGCGCCAGCGGGGGACCGGGACAGAAAAACTATGGCTACACCTTC CASGGPGQKNYGYTF
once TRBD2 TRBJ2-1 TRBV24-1 TGTGCCACCAGTGACCAAGGGACTAGTCGCTATGAGCAGTTCTTC CATSDQGTSRYEQFF
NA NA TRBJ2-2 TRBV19 TGTGCCAGTAGGGGGCCGAACACCGGGGAGCTGTTTTTT CASRGPNTGELFF
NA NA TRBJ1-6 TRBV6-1 TGTGCCAGCAGTGAAGCGTTGGAGTATAATTCACCCCTCCACTTT CASSEALEYNSPLHF
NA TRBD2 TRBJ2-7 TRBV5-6 TGTGCCAGCAGCTTGACTAGCGGGAGCTCCGAGCAGTACTTC CASSLTSGSSEQYF
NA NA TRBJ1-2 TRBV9 TGTGCCAGCAGCGTAGTCGGACTACCCGATGGCTACACCTTC CASSVVGLPDGYTF
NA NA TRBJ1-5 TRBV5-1 TGCGCCAGCACCGCAGGGGAGTATAGCAATCAGCCCCAGCATTTT CASTAGEYSNQPQHF
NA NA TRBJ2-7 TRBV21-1 TGTGCCAGCAGCAAAGTTCCCGGACAGCACCCTTACGAGCAGTACTTC CASSKVPGQHPYEQYF
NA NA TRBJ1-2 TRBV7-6 TGTGCCAGCAGCTTTGACAGTTGGGGCTACACCTTC CASSFDSWGYTF
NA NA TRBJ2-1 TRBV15 TGTGCCACCAGCAAATACAGCGGAACCTACAATGAGCAGTTCTTC CATSKYSGTYNEQFF
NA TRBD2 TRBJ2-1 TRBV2 TGTGCCAGCAGTTTAGCGGGGGGTAAACCCTACAATGAGCAGTTCTTC CASSLAGGKPYNEQFF
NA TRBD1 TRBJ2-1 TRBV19 TGTGCCAGTAGTTCACAGGGGGTCGGGTACAATGAGCAGTTCTTC CASSSQGVGYNEQFF
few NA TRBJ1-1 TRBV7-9 TGTGCCAGCAGCAACCAACAGGGCGCCACTGAAGCTTTCTTT CASSNQQGATEAFF
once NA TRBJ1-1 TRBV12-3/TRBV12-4 TGTGCCAGCGTCGGACAAACCGACACTGAAGCTTTCTTT CASVGQTDTEAFF
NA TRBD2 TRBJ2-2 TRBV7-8 TGTGCCAGCAGCTTAGTTACTAGCGGGAGCCACGGGGAGCTGTTTTTT CASSLVTSGSHGELFF
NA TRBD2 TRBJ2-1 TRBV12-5 TGTGCTAGTGGTTTGGTTGTGTGGCAGCGCACCGGACTAGCGGGCAATGAGCAGTTCTTC CASGLVVWQRTGLAGNEQFF
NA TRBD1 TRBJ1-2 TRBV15 TGTGCCACCAGCAGAGATTCGAGGGGGCGTGGGTATGGCTACACCTTC CATSRDSRGRGYGYTF
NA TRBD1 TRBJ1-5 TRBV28 TGTGCCAGCAGTATCCAGGGGGGTTACCAGCCCCAGCATTTT CASSIQGGYQPQHF
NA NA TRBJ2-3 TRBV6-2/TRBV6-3 TGTGCCAGCAGTTACCGCCGGGTATACGGCACAGATACGCAGTATTTT CASSYRRVYGTDTQYF
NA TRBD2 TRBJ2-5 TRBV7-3 TGTGCCAGCAGCTTATCGGGACTAGCGGAAAAACAAGAGACCCAGTACTTC CASSLSGLAEKQETQYF
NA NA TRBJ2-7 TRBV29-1 TGCAGCGTTGGAATGGGCGCACAGTATGAGCAGTACTTC CSVGMGAQYEQYF
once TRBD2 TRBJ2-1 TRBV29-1 TGCAGCGGTATGACTAGCGGCTCCTACAATGAGCAGTTCTTC CSGMTSGSYNEQFF
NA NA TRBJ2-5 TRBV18 TGTGCCAGCTCACGCCAGATGCTAGCGAAACAAGAGACCCAGTACTTC CASSRQMLAKQETQYF
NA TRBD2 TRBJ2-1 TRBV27 TGTGCCAGCAGTAGTCTAGCGGGGGGGTCGGTCAATGAGCAGTTCTTC CASSSLAGGSVNEQFF
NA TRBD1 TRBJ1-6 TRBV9 TGTGCCAGCAGCGTGGGACAGGGCCTAAATAATTCACCCCTCCACTTT CASSVGQGLNNSPLHF
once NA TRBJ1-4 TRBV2 TGTGCCAGCAGTGCCGCGGCGGGTACTAATGAAAAACTGTTTTTT CASSAAAGTNEKLFF
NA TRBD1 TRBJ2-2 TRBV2 TGTGCCAGCAGGGGGACAGTGAACACCGGGGAGCTGTTTTTT CASRGTVNTGELFF
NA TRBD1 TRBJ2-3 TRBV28 TGTGCCAGCAGTCAAAGACAGGGGGGGAAAGATACGCAGTATTTT CASSQRQGGKDTQYF
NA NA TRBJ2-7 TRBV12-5 TGTGCTAGTGGCCCCGCCCGGCAGGCGGGCGAGCAGTACTTC CASGPARQAGEQYF
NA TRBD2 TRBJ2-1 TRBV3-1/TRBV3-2 TGTGCCAGCAGCCAAGAAAGGATAGCGGGGGGACCTCGCCAATACAATGAGCAGTTCTTC CASSQERIAGGPRQYNEQFF
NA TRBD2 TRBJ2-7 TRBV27 TGTGCCAGCAGTCGAACGTCCGGGAGGGTCAGTTACGAGCAGTACTTC CASSRTSGRVSYEQYF
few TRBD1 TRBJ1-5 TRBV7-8 TGTGCCAGCAGCTTAGTACAAGGGGGCCCTAATCAGCCCCAGCATTTT CASSLVQGGPNQPQHF
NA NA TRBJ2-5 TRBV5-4 TGTGCCAGCAGCTTAGGCAGGGAAGAGACCCAGTACTTC CASSLGREETQYF
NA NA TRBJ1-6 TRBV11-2 TGTGCCAGCAGCTTAGAATGGGGGCGTTCACCCCTCCACTTT CASSLEWGRSPLHF
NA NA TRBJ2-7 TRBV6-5 TGTGCCAGCAGCCCCATGAGGGCGGGGAGATACGAGCAGTACTTC CASSPMRAGRYEQYF
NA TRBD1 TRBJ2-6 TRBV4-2 TGTGCCAGCAGCCCAGGACAGGGGATCACTGGGGCCAACGTCCTGACTTTC CASSPGQGITGANVLTF
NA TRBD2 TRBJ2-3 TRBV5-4 TGTGCCAGCAGCTTGAGGGGACTAGCGGGTGTCACAGATACGCAGTATTTT CASSLRGLAGVTDTQYF
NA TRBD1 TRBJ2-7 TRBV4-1 TGCGCCAGCAGCCAGCCGGGGACAGCCTCCTACGAGCAGTACTTC CASSQPGTASYEQYF
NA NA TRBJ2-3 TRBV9 TGTGCCAGCAGCGCGGGGACTGGGCGCACAGATACGCAGTATTTT CASSAGTGRTDTQYF
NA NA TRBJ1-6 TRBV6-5 TGTGCCAGCAGTACAAATTCAGGGACACCCCTCCACTTT CASSTNSGTPLHF